This TCR beta chain was identified during a study of identifying expanded T cells in peripheral blood (dated by TCRdb to between 2017 and 2020). About the study as a whole: Technical replicates were generated by sequencing separate aliquots of the same genomic DNA pool, with four replicates compared pairwise.

During the collection period, no infections or other immune events were recorded for the healthy donors. Healthy-donor blood repertoires served as a training cohort to calibrate time-dependent variance in a beta-binomial model of T-cell clone differential abundance. The training cohort was composed of around ten healthy donors, 3 female and 7 male. Donor ages ranged from about 25 to 64 years, with an average of around 45 years. Whole blood, obtained from a commercial supplier, was collected from each healthy donor at three time points spaced roughly 14 days apart. For immunosequencing, genomic DNA was extracted from whole blood that had not been sorted. From the cysteine through the phenylalanine, the CDR3 covers 15 amino acids. CDR3 DNA only is kept here, 45 bases in frame from base 1. Deletion took 0 bases off V and 0 bases off J, with a span of 9 bases between the germline ends. Looking up the germline V gene yields CDR1 ENHRY and CDR2 SYGVKD.

TCRbeta CDR3 regions were profiled by bias-controlled multiplex PCR amplification of genomic DNA with the immunoSEQ Assay. The source study handled its data this way. The absolute abundance of each unique TCRbeta CDR3 region was quantified after sequences were collapsed and filtered. Two models were used to test differential abundance: a binomial model (Fisher-equivalent) and a beta-binomial model that adds time-dependent variance fitted from healthy donors. Clones with fewer than 5 combined templates were excluded, and clones with Benjamini-Hochberg FDR below 0.01 were called differentially abundant. Using the form v = (b*log(k)+a)^2, the beta-binomial variance was modeled as a function of the total template count across the two samples. TCRdb holds this immuneACCESS table with in-frame rearrangements only. Some clones are missing; in checked studies, unresolved V genes explain under half, and the rest has no known cause. Clone size and the V and J calls come from that table; the DNA yielded D and trimming. The sample profile shows more than 45,000 clones; approximately 90% of them were found once. Around 3.5% of the sample is in the top ten clones.

Broad study findings and their caveats: The authors expected biological variance in healthy repertoires might increase further over much longer intervals such as months to years. Both the number of clones called differentially abundant and the false-positive rate were significantly reduced by the beta-binomial model across all healthy-donor time intervals. Between technical replicates the binomial model flagged roughly 1.2 differentially abundant clones, whereas over approximately two weeks the binomial model flagged about 16.4 and over roughly 4 weeks around 19. Across all healthy donors, variance in clone template counts between approximately 2-week samples was found to increase significantly with total template count.

This clone is a singleton in its sample. Which antigen it targets is not known. Base qualities are not at hand, and no much larger clone is one base apart. In this chain, TRBV10-3 is recombined with TRBJ2-7; no D gene call is confident. This receptor was taken from a person between 18 and 75 years old in good health. Material for sequencing was blood. The CDR3 here reads CAISESATLSYEQYF. At the DNA level, the sequence is TGTGCCATCAGTGAGTCGGCCACCCTCTCCTACGAGCAGTACTTC.